The 8 T cell receptor beta chains reported below all come from one sample, sequenced in a study of OX40 agonist ivuxolimab in advanced cancers. The protocol was immunoSEQ multiplex PCR, while the TCRdb copy is restricted to in-frame clones and leaves out a portion. The repertoire holds tens of thousands of clones, with over 75% as singletons. This specimen consisted of CD4+ or CD8+ T cells sorted from blood, obtained in a trial of the OX40 agonist ivuxolimab. Receptor source: an adult with an advanced solid tumor such as melanoma, head and neck, liver or kidney cancer.

The gene calls are TRBV7-6 and TRBJ2-2; D not resolved. In germline, CDR1 is SGHVS, CDR2 FNYEAQ. The CDR3 loop spans 12 amino acids. V gave up 2 bases and J gave up 7 bases, with 5 bases separating them. CDR3 coding DNA: TGTGCCAGCAGCTTATGGCGCGGGGAGCTGTTTTTT. Translation gives CASSLWRGELFF.

The chain links TRBV14 to TRBJ2-5, with D possibly being TRBD2 (6 bases). The CDR3 loop spans 14 amino acids. Germline loops: CDR1 SGHDN, CDR2 FVKESK. With 3 bases removed from V and 4 bases from J, the gap between germline ends came to 12 bases. The CDR3 is CASSQWRDGETQYF. Here the CDR3 DNA reads TGTGCCAGCAGCCAGTGGCGGGATGGAGAGACCCAGTACTTC.

The J gene is TRBJ2-1, the V gene TRBV29-1; 7 nucleotides agree with TRBD2. The CDR3 totals 14 residues. V was clipped by 7 bases and J by 4 bases; unmatched bases: 10. The germline gives CDR1 SQVTM, CDR2 ANQGSEA. CDR3 DNA sequence: TGCAGCGCCTACGAACTAGCGACTTACAATGAGCAGTTCTTC. This gives the protein CSAYELATYNEQFF.

The table lists this clone with a count of one. This chain connects TRBV4-3 to TRBJ2-3; D could derive from TRBD1 or TRBD2 (6 bases each). The CDR3 consists of 15 residues. Germline V CDR1 and CDR2: LGHNA, YSLEER. The V gene lost 4 bases and the J gene lost 2 bases, with 13 bases spanning the gap. This chain's CDR3 is CASSRERGPTDTQYF. The CDR3 DNA is TGCGCCAGCAGCCGGGAACGGGGGCCCACAGATACGCAGTATTTT.

This chain uses TRBV6-5 with TRBJ2-3, with D tentatively TRBD1 or TRBD2 (5 bases each). Germline assignment: CDR1 MNHEY and CDR2 SVGAGI. V was shortened by 5 bases and J by 0 bases, with 12 bases between the two germline ends. This CDR3 has 15 amino acids. CDR3 region: CASSPLWGSTDTQYF. The DNA for the CDR3 is TGTGCCAGCAGTCCCCTGTGGGGGAGCACAGATACGCAGTATTTT.

The chain couples TRBV28 to TRBJ2-5, with 8 bases lining up with TRBD2. The CDR3 consists of 15 residues. Losses at the gene ends were 4 bases for V and 5 bases for J; bases not matched to a gene: 9. The germline V gene encodes CDR1 MDHEN and CDR2 SYDVKM. The CDR3 coding sequence is TGTGCCAGCAGTTCGACGGGGGGGCAACGGGAGACCCAGTACTTC. This gives the protein CASSSTGGQRETQYF. The full variable domain, in which reference TRBV28 and TRBJ2-5 provide the parts outside the CDR3, is DVKVTQSSRYLVKRTGEKVFLECVQDMDHENMFWYRQDPGLGLRLIYFSYDVKMKEKGDIPEGYSVSREKKERFSLILESASTNQTSMYLCASSSTGGQRETQYFGPGTRLLVL.

The chain recombines TRBV19 with TRBJ1-1; no clear D. The length of the CDR3 is 17 residues. Trimming left V 3 bases short and J 0 bases short, with 17 bases between. Germline CDR1 is LNHDA and CDR2 is SQIVND (reference sequence). CDR3 sequence (DNA): TGTGCCAGTAGTATCTTAGGTTTTGGCCAAATGAACACTGAAGCTTTCTTT. Translation gives CASSILGFGQMNTEAFF.

In this sample, this clone turned up a few times. The J gene is TRBJ1-2, the V gene TRBV27, with TRBD1 identical over 8 bases. The CDR3 length is 16 residues. CDR1 MNHEY and CDR2 SMNVEV come from the germline V gene (reference sequence). Trimming took 2 bases from V and 4 from J; bases not matched to a gene: 9. DNA for the CDR3: TGTGCCAGCAGTTTAACGGGACAGGAAGGACCCTATGGCTACACCTTC. Its translation is CASSLTGQEGPYGYTF.